One and the same sample provided the 3 T cell receptor beta chains below, sequenced in a study of shared clonotypes between healthy human individuals. Generated by immunoSEQ multiplex PCR, the TCRdb table keeps only in-frame clones and is missing some. Seen here are roughly 2.2 million clones, over 85% observed once, and the top ten hold under 0.45%. Material for sequencing was naive CD4+ T cells from PBMCs. Subset given: CD45RA+ positively selected. The receptor set was obtained from a man between 18 and 35 years old in good health. Some clones in this sample may be carry-over from other donors' samples.

The chain is built from TRBV28 and TRBJ1-3; possibly TRBD1 for D (5 bases). Trimming removed 7 bases at V and 4 bases at J, with 23 bases between. Per germline, CDR1 MDHEN and CDR2 SYDVKM. The CDR3 spans 17 residues. CDR3 nucleotides: TGTGCCAGCATTTTTCGCAACGGGGGAGCGGCGGGAAACACCATATATTTT. Encoded protein: CASIFRNGGAAGNTIYF.

V usage is TRBV27 and J usage is TRBJ1-4; D gene unclear. The CDR3 is 14 residues long. Per germline, CDR1 MNHEY and CDR2 SMNVEV (reference sequence). Trimming removed 4 bases at V and 8 bases at J, with 14 bases between. As DNA, the CDR3 is TGTGCCAGCAGTTCCATTTTTTCTGAAGAAAAACTGTTTTTT. Its translation is CASSSIFSEEKLFF.

The chain uses TRBV7-2 and TRBJ2-1; D assignment may be TRBD1 or TRBD2 (5 bases each). Trimming took 5 bases from V and 6 from J, leaving 20 bases between them. Germline CDR1 and CDR2: SGHTA and FQGNSA. The CDR3 consists of 16 residues. In DNA, the CDR3 is TGTGCCAGCAGCAGCCAATCCGGGACGCCCCCCAATGAGCAGTTCTTC. Residues: CASSSQSGTPPNEQFF.